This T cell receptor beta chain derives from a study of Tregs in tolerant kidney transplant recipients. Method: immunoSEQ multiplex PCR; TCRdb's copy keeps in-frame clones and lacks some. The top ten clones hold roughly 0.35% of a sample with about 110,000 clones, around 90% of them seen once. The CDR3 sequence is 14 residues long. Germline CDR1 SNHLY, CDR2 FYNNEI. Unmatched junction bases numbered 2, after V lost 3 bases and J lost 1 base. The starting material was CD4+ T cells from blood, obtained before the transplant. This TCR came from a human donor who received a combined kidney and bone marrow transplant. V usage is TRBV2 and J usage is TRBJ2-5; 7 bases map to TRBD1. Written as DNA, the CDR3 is TGTGCCAGCAGTGATGGGGACAGCCAAGAGACCCAGTACTTC. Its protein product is CASSDGDSQETQYF.